This TCR beta chain was observed in a study of blood T cell repertoires in COVID-19. About the research overall: Samples representing acute and convalescent COVID-19 were sourced from the United States, Italy and Spain. PBMCs, B-cell-depleted T cells, or T cells provided the cDNA or gDNA that made up the material.

The V gene lost 2 bases and the J gene lost 5 bases, with 12 bases spanning the gap. Per the germline V gene, CDR1 is PRHDT and CDR2 is FYEKMQ (reference sequence). The CDR3 is 15 residues long. Some clones are missing from TCRdb's copy, which holds only in-frame ones; the method was immunoSEQ multiplex PCR. The profile shows about 230,000 clones, nearly 90% of them singletons. This TCR was sampled from a woman aged 25 to 39 with acute COVID-19. Sequencing was carried out using PBMCs or T cells enriched from blood (not recorded which). The gene calls are TRBV13 and TRBJ1-4, with D possibly TRBD1 on 6 matching bases. The CDR3 loop is CASSLLGQGNEKLFF. The CDR3 DNA sequence: TGTGCCAGCAGCTTATTAGGGCAGGGGAATGAAAAACTGTTTTTT.